Following are 22 T cell receptor beta chains from one sample sequenced in a study of cytomegalovirus exposure and HLA in healthy donors. The PCR had 60 Vbeta and 13 Jbeta primers. This table comes from immunoSEQ multiplex PCR, and its TCRdb copy is limited to in-frame clones, with some not included. The table has under 200,000 clones, 80% seen once. The sequenced material came from PBMCs. The source is a man aged 25-40 years in good health and CMV-seronegative.

The J gene is TRBJ2-1, the V gene TRBV18, with TRBD1 as a possible D gene (5 bases). The CDR3 contains 13 residues. Germline V gene sequence: CDR1 KGHSH, CDR2 LQKENI. Trimming stripped 3 bases from V and 10 bases from J, with 13 bases between. DNA for the CDR3: TGTGCCAGCTCACCGCTTACAGGTGTAGAGCAGTTCTTC. This translates into CASSPLTGVEQFF.

V gene TRBV28 combines with J gene TRBJ2-7; 7 bases line up with TRBD1. Trimming at V came to 5 bases and at J to 2 bases, leaving 9 bases not matched to a gene. The CDR3 is 15 residues long. Germline loops: CDR1 MDHEN, CDR2 SYDVKM. The CDR3 loop reads CASSRSGGIAYEQYF. In DNA form, the CDR3 reads TGTGCCAGCAGTCGCTCAGGGGGAATAGCCTACGAGCAGTACTTC.

Written as DNA, the CDR3 is TGTGCCAGCAGTTTGGGACTAGCGGGACGCGAGCAGTACTTC. It translates to CASSLGLAGREQYF. This sequence joins TRBV27 and TRBJ2-7, with 13 bases aligning to TRBD2. The germline V gene encodes CDR1 MNHEY and CDR2 SMNVEV (reference sequence). The CDR3 extends over 14 amino acids. The V segment lost 3 bases and the J segment 6 bases; nucleotides outside the gene matches: 2.

V gene TRBV29-1 combines with J gene TRBJ2-1, with D possibly being TRBD2 (6 bases). V was shortened by 4 bases and J by 5 bases, with 9 bases between the two germline ends. The CDR3 is made up of 12 amino acids. CDR1 and CDR2 from the germline V gene are SQVTM and ANQGSEA. CDR3 DNA sequence: TGCAGCGTTGTTAGCGGAAACAATGAGCAGTTCTTC. Its translation: CSVVSGNNEQFF.

This chain uses TRBV5-1 with TRBJ2-7; 7 bases align to TRBD1. Germline V gives CDR1 SGHRS, CDR2 YFSETQ. After removal of 4 bases from V and 3 bases from J, the junction contained 7 bases not matched to a gene. The CDR3 sequence is 14 residues long. The CDR3, as DNA: TGCGCCAGCAGCCCGGGGACAGTCGACTACGAGCAGTACTTC. Translated, it gives CASSPGTVDYEQYF.

The chain combines TRBV28 with TRBJ2-1; TRBD1 matches at 7 bases. The length of the CDR3 is 19 residues. The germline V gene encodes CDR1 MDHEN and CDR2 SYDVKM. J gave up 2 bases and V 3 bases, and 16 bases lay outside the gene matches. The chain's CDR3 is CASSFPARQGGSPYNEQFF. Written as DNA, the CDR3 is TGTGCCAGCAGTTTTCCCGCTCGACAGGGTGGTAGCCCCTACAATGAGCAGTTCTTC.

V usage is TRBV6-6 and J usage is TRBJ2-7; TRBD2 aligns across 11 bases. The V segment lost 7 bases and the J segment 3 bases; nucleotides outside the gene matches: 5. CDR3 length: 14 amino acids. CDR1 is MNHNY and CDR2 is SVGAGI in the germline V gene (reference sequence). The CDR3 nucleotides read TGTGCCAGCAACCGACTAGCGGGGATCTACGAGCAGTACTTC. Protein: CASNRLAGIYEQYF.

This rearrangement joins TRBV5-1 to TRBJ2-3; D is possibly TRBD2 (5 bases). This CDR3 is built from 15 residues. V dropped 6 bases and J dropped 1 base, with 15 bases sitting between them. From germline, CDR1 is SGHRS and CDR2 YFSETQ. The CDR3 DNA reads as TGCGCCAGCACCCTCGGGGATCTGGGCACAGATACGCAGTATTTT. Protein product: CASTLGDLGTDTQYF.

The rearrangement links TRBV2 to TRBJ1-4; D is unresolved. In germline, CDR1 is SNHLY, CDR2 FYNNEI. V dropped 2 bases and J dropped 8 bases, with 9 bases sitting between them. The CDR3 runs 13 residues. In DNA, the CDR3 is TGTGCCAGCAGTGAACGGGGAGGAGAAAAACTGTTTTTT. Amino acids: CASSERGGEKLFF.

This sequence joins TRBV9 and TRBJ2-1; possibly TRBD2 for D (5 bases). Trimming shortened V by 0 bases and J by 8 bases, and 9 bases separated the two germline ends. The V gene's germline CDR1 is SGDLS and CDR2 YYNGEE. The CDR3 covers 13 residues. CDR3 nucleotides: TGTGCCAGCAGCGTAGTAACCGGGGATGAGCAGTTCTTC. This gives the protein CASSVVTGDEQFF. Combining the CDR3 with reference TRBV9 and TRBJ2-1 gives the whole variable domain DSGVTQTPKHLITATGQRVTLRCSPRSGDLSVYWYQQSLDQGLQFLIQYYNGEERAKGNILERFSAQQFPDLHSELNLSSLELGDSALYFCASSVVTGDEQFFGPGTRLTVL.

The genes are TRBV19 and TRBJ2-1; D is perhaps TRBD2 (5 bases). CDR1 is LNHDA and CDR2 is SQIVND in the germline V gene (reference sequence). Trimming removed 7 bases at V and 5 bases at J, with 12 bases between. The CDR3 extends over 13 amino acids. Here the CDR3 DNA reads TGTGCCAGTACCCTCGGGGTTCACAATGAGCAGTTCTTC. It codes for CASTLGVHNEQFF.

This clone is a singleton in its sample. The chain couples TRBV13 to TRBJ2-4; D is perhaps TRBD2 (5 bases). CDR3 length: 15 amino acids. V was pared by 2 bases and J by 3 bases, with 11 bases between. Germline V gives CDR1 PRHDT, CDR2 FYEKMQ (reference sequence). CDR3 nucleotides: TGTGCCAGCAGCTTAAAGGGAGTCGGCAAAAACATTCAGTACTTC. Translating it yields CASSLKGVGKNIQYF.

The CDR3 here is CASSLGLAGPEQYF. The CDR3 region has the DNA TGTGCCAGCAGCTTAGGACTAGCGGGACCCGAGCAGTACTTC. The chain uses TRBV7-9 and TRBJ2-7, with TRBD2 matching over 11 bases. The V gene end was trimmed by 1 base and the J gene end by 6 bases; junction bases not matched to a gene: 2. CDR1 is SEHNR and CDR2 is FQNEAQ in the germline V gene (reference sequence). The CDR3 has 14 amino acids.

The J gene is TRBJ2-2, the V gene TRBV19, with a weak D call TRBD2 (6 bases). CDR3 length: 14 residues. The V gene's germline CDR1 is LNHDA and CDR2 SQIVND (reference sequence). Trimming pared 7 bases from V and 6 bases from J, leaving 15 bases between. The CDR3 sequence is CASKRDWVAGELFF. The DNA of the CDR3 is TGTGCCAGTAAAAGGGACTGGGTGGCCGGGGAGCTGTTTTTT. Filled out from reference TRBV19 and TRBJ2-2, the complete variable domain reads DGGITQSPKYLFRKEGQNVTLSCEQNLNHDAMYWYRQDPGQGLRLIYYSQIVNDFQKGDIAEGYSVSREKKESFPLTVTSAQKNPTAFYLCASKRDWVAGELFFGEGSRLTVL.

The J gene is TRBJ2-3, the V gene TRBV29-1; D possibly corresponds to TRBD1 (6 bases). Germline-derived CDR1 and CDR2 are SQVTM and ANQGSEA. This CDR3 has 16 amino acids. V was trimmed by 3 bases and J by 3 bases, leaving 19 bases between them. This CDR3 is CSVDLRGRQGTDTQYF. The CDR3 nucleotides read TGCAGCGTTGATTTAAGGGGCCGTCAGGGGACAGATACGCAGTATTTT.

The chain carries TRBV12-5 and TRBJ2-5; TRBD2 is a possible D gene (5 bases). Trimming shortened V by 5 bases and J by 7 bases, and 11 bases separated the two germline ends. Germline CDR1 LGHNT, CDR2 FRNRAP. The CDR3 is made up of 12 amino acids. CDR3 sequence: CASGPGRGTQYF. CDR3 sequence (DNA): TGTGCTAGTGGTCCCGGACGGGGGACCCAGTACTTC.

The CDR3 protein is CASSSPGGLGNQPQHF. For the CDR3, the DNA is TGTGCCAGCAGTTCCCCCGGGGGGCTAGGAAATCAGCCCCAGCATTTT. The rearrangement uses TRBV28 and TRBJ1-5, with a weak D call TRBD1 (6 bases). Per germline, CDR1 MDHEN and CDR2 SYDVKM. Trimming took off 4 bases at V and 4 bases at J, with 17 bases between the two ends. The CDR3 is made up of 16 amino acids.

The rearrangement joins TRBV29-1 to TRBJ1-2; D remains ambiguous. The V gene's germline CDR1 is SQVTM and CDR2 ANQGSEA. V was shortened by 4 bases and J by 8 bases, with 14 bases between the two germline ends. This CDR3 spans 12 amino acids. CDR3 region: CSVVGSLWGYTF. In DNA form, the CDR3 reads TGCAGCGTTGTGGGCAGCCTGTGGGGCTACACCTTC.

The chain employs TRBV28 and TRBJ1-2; D gene unclear. Trimming stripped 4 bases from V and 7 bases from J, with 13 bases between. The CDR3 length is 13 residues. Germline V lookup: CDR1 MDHEN, CDR2 SYDVKM. CDR3 protein: CASSYGVRSGYTF. CDR3 coding DNA: TGTGCCAGCAGTTACGGAGTTAGAAGTGGCTACACCTTC.

The V call is TRBV9, the J call TRBJ2-2; D perhaps matches TRBD2 (7 bases). Germline V CDR1 and CDR2: SGDLS, YYNGEE. Trimming took 1 base from V and 7 from J, leaving 14 bases between them. The CDR3 loop spans 15 amino acids. As DNA, the CDR3 is TGTGCCAGCAGCGTATACGGGGGGCAAAACGGGGAGCTGTTTTTT. This sequence encodes CASSVYGGQNGELFF. The variable domain in full, completed from reference TRBV9 and TRBJ2-2, reads DSGVTQTPKHLITATGQRVTLRCSPRSGDLSVYWYQQSLDQGLQFLIQYYNGEERAKGNILERFSAQQFPDLHSELNLSSLELGDSALYFCASSVYGGQNGELFFGEGSRLTVL.

The chain uses TRBV7-9 and TRBJ1-2; the D gene is possibly TRBD1 (6 bases). CDR3 length equals 17 residues. The V end was cut by 5 bases, the J end by 0 bases, with 19 bases between. The germline CDR1 and CDR2 sequences are SEHNR and FQNEAQ (reference sequence). CDR3 amino acids: CASSPLARDKANYGYTF. CDR3 in DNA: TGTGCCAGCAGCCCACTCGCGAGGGACAAAGCTAACTATGGCTACACCTTC.

The genes are TRBV7-8 and TRBJ2-2; D perhaps matches TRBD2 (5 bases). The germline V and J ends were trimmed by 5 bases and 1 base, with 8 bases remaining between them. Germline-derived CDR1 and CDR2 are SGHVS and FQNEAQ. The CDR3 sequence is 14 residues long. In nucleotides, the CDR3 is TGTGCCAGCAGCGCCGGACTGAACACCGGGGAGCTGTTTTTT. Protein sequence: CASSAGLNTGELFF.